This T cell receptor (beta chain) was documented in a study of CD8+CD57+ T cells in acquired aplastic anemia. Germline CDR1 reads MNHEY; CDR2 reads SMNVEV (reference sequence). This CDR3 is 15 amino acids long. V was cut by 2 bases and J by 1 base, with 11 bases left in between. TCR beta VDJ and CDR3 profiling used genomic DNA as template. Each CDR3 protein gets one entry after TCRdb re-called the reads with MiXCR. The sample has some 220,000 distinct CDR3 sequences; 34% are singletons. Input material: sorted CD4+, CD8+, or CD8+CD57+ T cells (not recorded which) from PBMCs. The sequence came from a human donor in good health, serving as a control. J is TRBJ1-1 and V is TRBV27, with TRBD1 as a possible D gene (6 bases). CDR3 nucleotides: TGTGCCAGCAGTTTACGGGGGCTCGGGAACACTGAAGCTTTCTTT. It encodes CASSLRGLGNTEAFF.